This TCR beta chain was documented in a study of PD-L1 blockade in urothelial cancer. Measured with immunoSEQ multiplex PCR; TCRdb has only the in-frame clones, and not every one. Seen here are under 35,000 clones, more than 75% observed once, and the top ten hold 3% to 4.5%. CDR3 length: 13 amino acids. Germline CDR1 reads SGDLS; CDR2 reads YYNGEE. The V end was cut by 3 bases, the J end by 2 bases, with 8 bases between. The sequencing here drew on PBMCs, taken around atezolizumab (anti-PD-L1) treatment. The clonotype originates from a man in his fifties with urothelial cancer. The rearrangement uses TRBV9 and TRBJ1-2; no firm D call. The CDR3 coding sequence is TGTGCCAGCAGCGGCCTGGCAAACTATGGCTACACCTTC. It encodes CASSGLANYGYTF.